A single sample gave rise to the 20 T cell receptor beta chains below, sequenced in a study of T-cell memory formation after mild COVID-19. TCRdb redid the calling of the 5' RACE reads with MiXCR, one entry per CDR3 protein. The sample includes 350,000 to 500,000 distinct CDR3 sequences, 15% to 20% seen only once; the top ten take 20% to 25%. Specimen: PBMCs or a T cell subset sorted from them (not recorded which). The receptors here all came from a man aged 18-30 years who had mild COVID-19 (a few samples of this study predate the infection). Cell type and time point are not known.

This clonotype has a handful of counts. The CDR3 sequence: CASSQERQGARYEQYF. The CDR3 DNA sequence: TGTGCCAGCAGCCAAGAGAGGCAGGGGGCAAGATACGAGCAGTACTTC. The gene calls are TRBV4-2 and TRBJ2-7, with TRBD1 identical over 8 bases. V shed 0 bases, J shed 4 bases, and the junction held 8 bases outside the gene matches. Germline CDR1 is LGHNA and CDR2 is YNFKEQ. The CDR3 consists of 16 residues.

The chain combines TRBV18 with TRBJ1-5; 9 bases map to TRBD1. The CDR3 spans 15 residues. J was trimmed by 2 bases and V by 5 bases; bases with no gene match: 4. CDR1 KGHSH and CDR2 LQKENI come from the germline V gene. The CDR3 loop is CASSTTGGGNQPQHF. The CDR3 nucleotides are TGTGCCAGCTCAACGACAGGGGGTGGCAATCAGCCCCAGCATTTT. Full variable domain (missing parts from reference TRBV18 and TRBJ1-5): NAGVMQNPRHLVRRRGQEARLRCSPMKGHSHVYWYRQLPEEGLKFMVYLQKENIIDESGMPKERFSAEFPKEGPSILRIQQVVRGDSAAYFCASSTTGGGNQPQHFGDGTRLSIL.

A few counts support this clonotype. The chain is built from TRBV27 and TRBJ2-7; 8 bases agree with TRBD1. The CDR3 contains 15 residues. Germline assignment: CDR1 MNHEY and CDR2 SMNVEV (reference sequence). Trimming at V came to 3 bases and at J to 4 bases, leaving 8 bases not matched to a gene. For the CDR3, the DNA is TGTGCCAGCAGTTTGCAGGGCAGGGGGCCGTACGAGCAGTACGTC. Its translation is CASSLQGRGPYEQYV.

This clonotype has more than one count but fewer than ten. J is TRBJ2-3 and V is TRBV4-1; D might be TRBD2 (5 bases). There are 15 residues in the CDR3. Germline V CDR1 and CDR2: MGHRA, YSYEKL. Trimming shortened V by 4 bases and J by 6 bases, and 17 bases separated the two germline ends. The DNA for the CDR3 is TGCGCCAGCAGCCCTCCTGCGGGCCGACCGGATACGCAGTATTTT. The encoded protein is CASSPPAGRPDTQYF.

The chain combines TRBV5-1 with TRBJ1-6; D not certain. This CDR3 is built from 16 residues. CDR1 is SGHRS, CDR2 YFSETQ, per germline. V shed 1 base and J shed 9 bases, with 17 bases lying between them. The CDR3 bases are TGCGCCAGCAGCTTGCTCCAGGTGGGGAGTAGTTCACCCCTCCACTTT. As protein: CASSLLQVGSSSPLHF.

This rearrangement joins TRBV5-1 to TRBJ1-5; D may be TRBD1 (5 bases). The germline CDR1 and CDR2 sequences are SGHRS and YFSETQ. V was clipped by 0 bases and J by 3 bases, with 7 bases between them. The CDR3 loop spans 14 amino acids. In DNA, the CDR3 is TGCGCCAGCAGCTTGGACAGGACCAATCAGCCCCAGCATTTT. This encodes CASSLDRTNQPQHF.

In its sample, this clonotype was seen a few times. The chain links TRBV19 to TRBJ1-2; D remains ambiguous. The CDR3 totals 15 residues. Trimming took off 6 bases at V and 9 bases at J, with 23 bases between the two ends. Germline loops: CDR1 LNHDA, CDR2 SQIVND (reference sequence). This chain's CDR3 is CASRNLPTDLSRYTF. CDR3 nucleotides: TGTGCCAGTAGGAATCTCCCGACGGACCTATCTCGCTACACCTTC.

This clonotype was seen more than once but under ten times. The rearrangement uses TRBV9 and TRBJ1-2; 9 bases are shared with TRBD1. Losses at the gene ends were 3 bases for V and 8 bases for J; bases not matched to a gene: 8. The CDR3 consists of 14 residues. CDR1 and CDR2 from the germline V gene are SGDLS and YYNGEE. CDR3 bases: TGTGCCAGCAGCGCCAGGGACAGGGCGAGGGGCTACACCTTC. It codes for CASSARDRARGYTF.

This clonotype was detected a few times. The chain employs TRBV3-2 and TRBJ2-2; TRBD1, as called in the table, went unchecked against the DNA. TRBV3-2 is a pseudogene segment. The CDR3 spans 18 residues. CDR3 in amino acids: CASSHLPPGQGETGELFF. CDR3 bases: TGTGCCAGCAGCCACCTCCCGCCGGGACAGGGGGAAACCGGGGAGCTGTTTTTT.

The chain has TRBV11-2 and TRBJ1-2; no clear D gene. Trimming cost V 5 bases and J 4 bases, with 17 bases left between them. The CDR3 has 15 amino acids. CDR1 is SGHAT and CDR2 is FQNNGV in the germline V gene. The chain's CDR3 is CASSPGMEETYGYTF. CDR3 nucleotides: TGTGCCAGCAGCCCCGGGATGGAGGAAACCTATGGCTACACCTTC.

The chain employs TRBV7-6 and TRBJ2-1, with D unresolved. V lost 4 bases and J lost 3, with 22 bases in between. The CDR3 is made up of 18 amino acids. The germline gives CDR1 SGHVS, CDR2 FNYEAQ. Here the CDR3 reads CASSSPRKEVNFYNEQFF. DNA for the CDR3: TGTGCCAGCAGCTCTCCACGCAAAGAAGTTAATTTCTACAATGAGCAGTTCTTC.

This chain uses TRBV19 with TRBJ1-5; D remains unclear. CDR1 and CDR2 from the germline V gene are LNHDA and SQIVND (reference sequence). Trimming removed 10 bases from V and 5 bases from J, with 15 bases in between. This CDR3 is built from 13 residues. Written as DNA, the CDR3 is TGTGCCACATCAAGTGGGCCGTATCAGCCCCAGCATTTT. This encodes CATSSGPYQPQHF.

CDR3 region: CASSLTQRGIDTQYF. The CDR3 coding sequence is TGTGCCAGCAGCTTGACCCAGCGGGGGATAGATACGCAGTATTTT. The chain uses TRBV7-9 and TRBJ2-3; 8 nucleotides agree with TRBD2. The CDR3 spans 15 residues. V lost 3 bases and J lost 5; bases outside the gene matches: 7. Germline CDR1 and CDR2: SEHNR and FQNEAQ (reference sequence). Complete variable domain (other parts from reference TRBV7-9 and TRBJ2-3): DTGVSQNPRHKITKRGQNVTFRCDPISEHNRLYWYRQTLGQGPEFLTYFQNEAQLEKSRLLSDRFSAERPKGSFSTLEIQRTEQGDSAMYLCASSLTQRGIDTQYFGPGTRLTVL.

The chain links TRBV11-2 to TRBJ2-7, with D unresolved. Trimming took 0 bases from V and 1 from J, leaving 7 bases between them. This CDR3 comprises 14 residues. Germline values: CDR1 SGHAT, CDR2 FQNNGV. CDR3 sequence: CASSLEPGSYEQYV. DNA of the CDR3: TGTGCCAGCAGCTTAGAGCCGGGTTCCTACGAGCAGTACGTC.

V usage is TRBV9 and J usage is TRBJ2-1; D gene ambiguous. Germline V gives CDR1 SGDLS, CDR2 YYNGEE. The CDR3 is made up of 13 amino acids. V was clipped by 7 bases and J by 8 bases, with 16 bases between them. This chain's CDR3 is CASGPILRDEQFF. The CDR3 region has the DNA TGTGCCAGCGGACCCATCCTTAGGGATGAGCAGTTCTTC.

The genes are TRBV9 and TRBJ2-7; tentative D call: TRBD1 (5 bases). The CDR3 is 13 amino acids. Per germline, CDR1 SGDLS and CDR2 YYNGEE. V was shortened by 0 bases and J by 3 bases, with 7 bases between the two germline ends. The DNA of the CDR3 is TGTGCCAGCAGCGTAGCCCAGGGCTACGAGCAGTACTTC. Encoded protein: CASSVAQGYEQYF.

This clonotype was picked up many times. The chain couples TRBV5-1 to TRBJ2-1; 12 bases agree with TRBD2. Germline CDR1 and CDR2: SGHRS and YFSETQ. This CDR3 has 14 residues. Trimming removed 0 bases from V and 15 bases from J; junction bases left unmatched: 7. CDR3 in amino acids: CASSLDASGGAGFF. The DNA for the CDR3 is TGCGCCAGCAGCTTGGACGCTAGCGGGGGGGCCGGGTTCTTC.

V and J are TRBV6-2 or TRBV6-3 and TRBJ2-7, with a tentative D call TRBD1 (5 bases). Germline V gene data show CDR1 as MNHEY and CDR2 as SVGEGT. Trimming removed 2 bases at V and 0 bases at J, with 11 bases between. The CDR3 is 15 amino acids. The DNA for the CDR3 is TGTGCCAGCAGTTACGGGGCAGCAAGCTCCTACGAGCAGTACGTC. Protein product: CASSYGAASSYEQYV.

The chain combines TRBV27 with TRBJ1-5; D possibly corresponds to TRBD1 (6 bases). Germline V lookup: CDR1 MNHEY, CDR2 SMNVEV (reference sequence). Trimming left V 5 bases short and J 5 bases short, with 13 bases between. The CDR3 covers 14 residues. The CDR3 region is CASSPNRVDQPQHF. The CDR3 nucleotides are TGTGCCAGCAGTCCCAACAGGGTTGATCAGCCCCAGCATTTT.

This clonotype turned up a few times. This chain joins TRBV7-2 and TRBJ2-3; perhaps TRBD2 as D (7 bases). In germline, CDR1 is SGHTA, CDR2 FQGNSA. CDR3 size: 16 residues. The ends were cut back, 3 bases at V and 1 base at J, with 14 bases in the middle. The CDR3 is CASSFSGGLRTDTQYF. CDR3 DNA sequence: TGTGCCAGCAGCTTCTCGGGGGGCCTTCGCACAGATACGCAGTATTTT. The full variable domain, completed using reference TRBV7-2 and TRBJ2-3, is GAGVSQSPSNKVTEKGKDVELRCDPISGHTALYWYRQSLGQGLEFLIYFQGNSAPDKSGLPSDRFSAERTGGSVSTLTIQRTQQEDSAVYLCASSFSGGLRTDTQYFGPGTRLTVL.